The rows below give T cell receptor beta chains drawn from one sample of a study of cytomegalovirus exposure and HLA in healthy donors. TCRdb keeps only in-frame clones here, not all; method: immunoSEQ multiplex PCR. The sample has around 120,000 clones, about four fifths seen once. Sample: PBMCs. The receptors here all came from a female donor in good health and CMV-seropositive. Both conserved end residues are part of each CDR3. The order of the fields is J gene, V gene, CDR3 length, D gene, clone size, CDR3 protein, CDR3 DNA. D genes are given only for firm matches. Not all rows give a size; the values are once, few, many and, for expanded clones, a class.

TRBJ1-1 TRBV4-3 15 TRBD1 - CASSPDRARNTEAFF TGCGCCAGCAGCCCCGACAGGGCTAGGAACACTGAAGCTTTCTTT
TRBJ1-1 TRBV10-3 13 TRBD1 - CAITGQGNTEAFF TGTGCCATCACCGGACAGGGGAACACTGAAGCTTTCTTT
TRBJ2-2 TRBV19 16 TRBD1 - CASSTTGTANTGELFF TGTGCCAGTAGTACCACCGGGACAGCGAACACCGGGGAGCTGTTTTTT
TRBJ2-7 TRBV2 14 TRBD1 - CASRPGTGAYEQYF TGTGCCAGCAGACCCGGGACAGGGGCCTACGAGCAGTACTTC
TRBJ1-1 TRBV28 14 - few CASTLLGTPGKAFF TGTGCCAGCACGTTATTGGGCACCCCCGGGAAAGCTTTCTTT
TRBJ1-1 TRBV25-1 11 - - CASRRESEAFF TGTGCCAGCAGGAGGGAGAGTGAAGCTTTCTTT
TRBJ1-6 TRBV16 14 - - CASSLGGGFFPLHF TGTGCCAGCAGCCTTGGGGGGGGCTTTTTTCCCCTCCACTTT
TRBJ1-3 TRBV6-5 14 - - CASSYQTGGNTIYF TGTGCCAGCAGTTACCAAACAGGTGGAAACACCATATATTTT
TRBJ1-2 TRBV7-3 16 TRBD1 - CASSLTRTGPGYGYTF TGTGCCAGCAGCTTAACTAGGACAGGGCCTGGGTATGGCTACACCTTC
TRBJ2-6 TRBV9 17 - - CASSLTATPSGANVLTF TGTGCCAGCAGCTTGACAGCAACCCCCTCTGGGGCCAACGTCCTGACTTTC
TRBJ1-4 TRBV30 10 - - CAWGQEKLFF TGTGCCTGGGGGCAAGAAAAACTGTTTTTT
TRBJ1-5 TRBV5-6 13 - - CASSEGERQPQHF TGTGCCAGCAGCGAGGGGGAGAGACAGCCCCAGCATTTT
TRBJ1-5 TRBV7-8 16 TRBD1 - CASSPRRDRGNQPQHF TGTGCCAGCAGCCCCCGCCGGGACAGGGGGAATCAGCCCCAGCATTTT
TRBJ1-6 TRBV5-1 15 TRBD1 - CASSLEGAWNSPLHF TGCGCCAGCAGCTTGGAGGGGGCTTGGAATTCACCCCTCCACTTT
TRBJ1-3 TRBV30 16 - - CAWKRPEEPSGNTIYF TGTGCCTGGAAACGCCCGGAGGAACCTTCTGGAAACACCATATATTTT
TRBJ1-1 TRBV18 13 - - CASSPGRNTEAFF TGTGCCAGCTCACCGGGGAGGAACACTGAAGCTTTCTTT
TRBJ1-2 TRBV6-5 15 - once CASRRDIEVGYGYTF TGTGCCAGCAGGAGGGACATTGAGGTTGGCTATGGCTACACCTTC
TRBJ1-5 TRBV27 16 TRBD1 - CASSDRFGTGNQPQHF TGTGCCAGCAGCGATCGGTTCGGGACAGGGAATCAGCCCCAGCATTTT
TRBJ2-1 TRBV7-3 16 TRBD1 - CASSPLTGASYNEQFF TGTGCCAGCAGCCCGTTGACAGGGGCGTCCTACAATGAGCAGTTCTTC
TRBJ1-2 TRBV11-2 14 TRBD1 - CASSRTGGDYGYTF TGTGCCAGCAGCCGCACAGGGGGTGACTATGGCTACACCTTC
TRBJ1-2 TRBV2 9 - - CARDRSSTF TGTGCCAGGGACAGATCTTCCACCTTC
TRBJ2-7 TRBV2 13 - - CASSGVYSYEQYF TGTGCCAGCTCCGGGGTATACTCCTACGAGCAGTACTTC
TRBJ2-7 TRBV29-1 11 - - CSVVDFSGQYF TGCAGCGTTGTTGATTTCAGCGGGCAGTACTTC
TRBJ1-5 TRBV6-1 16 TRBD1 - CASSGMTGSVNQPQHF TGTGCCAGCAGTGGGATGACAGGGTCCGTAAATCAGCCCCAGCATTTT
TRBJ2-1 TRBV2 13 TRBD2 few CATSGDSYNEQFF TGTGCCACCAGCGGGGACTCCTACAATGAGCAGTTCTTC
TRBJ2-7 TRBV18 17 - few CASSPIEAAGESYEQYF TGTGCCAGCTCACCAATAGAGGCGGCAGGGGAGTCCTACGAGCAGTACTTC
TRBJ1-5 TRBV28 15 - - CASSSSGQGNQPQHF TGTGCCAGCAGTTCCTCGGGGCAGGGGAATCAGCCCCAGCATTTT
TRBJ2-3 TRBV30 15 TRBD1 - CAWSSMRQGADTQYF TGTGCCTGGAGTAGTATGAGACAGGGGGCCGATACGCAGTATTTT
TRBJ2-5 TRBV4-2 17 - - CASSLVGEGGLQETQYF TGTGCCAGCAGCCTAGTCGGGGAGGGGGGACTCCAAGAGACCCAGTACTTC
TRBJ1-5 TRBV2 15 - - CASRRTEGSNQPQHF TGTGCCAGCAGGCGGACAGAAGGCTCCAATCAGCCCCAGCATTTT
TRBJ1-2 TRBV7-2 15 - - CASSLRTDANYGYTF TGTGCCAGCAGCTTAAGAACAGACGCTAACTATGGCTACACCTTC
TRBJ2-5 TRBV5-1 12 - - CASSDSQETQYF TGCGCCAGCAGCGACAGCCAAGAGACCCAGTACTTC
TRBJ2-7 TRBV7-9 15 TRBD1 - CASSPRQGAGYEQYF TGTGCCAGCAGCCCGAGACAGGGGGCGGGGTACGAGCAGTACTTC